Listed below are T cell receptor beta chains from one sample, sequenced in a study of blood T cells in healthy people across ages. One entry per CDR3 protein results from TCRdb running MiXCR on the 5' RACE reads. The top ten clones hold roughly 13% of a sample with fewer than 750,000 distinct CDR3 sequences, over 40% of them seen once. Sequencing used blood. The receptors originated from a woman of 80 years or more in good health. Both conserved end residues are part of each CDR3. Each record gives: clone size, V gene, J gene, D gene, CDR3 DNA, CDR3 protein. The D gene is left open where the match is weak. Not every row has a clone size; where given, it reads once, few, many or a size class.

NA	TRBV7-8	TRBJ2-3	TRBD2	TGTGCCAGCAGCTTCATGCTAGCGGGGACCCTTAGCACAGATACGCAGTATTTT	CASSFMLAGTLSTDTQYF
NA	TRBV19	TRBJ2-1	TRBD1	TGTGCCAGTAATACATACGGGACAGCCATCAATGAGCAGTTCTTC	CASNTYGTAINEQFF
few	TRBV6-1	TRBJ2-3	TRBD2	TGTGCCAGCAAGTGGCTAGCGGGAGGGCCTGTCACAGATACGCAGTATTTT	CASKWLAGGPVTDTQYF
NA	TRBV7-9	TRBJ2-2	NA	TGTGCCAGCAGCCTCACTAGCCCCGGGGAGCTGTTTTTT	CASSLTSPGELFF
NA	TRBV15	TRBJ2-3	TRBD1	TGTGCCACCGGCAGACCGGGACAGGGTCCAGATGCGCAGTATTTT	CATGRPGQGPDAQYF
NA	TRBV5-6	TRBJ1-4	TRBD1	TGTACCAGCAGCTCGAGGGACAGGACTAATGAAAAACTGTTTTTT	CTSSSRDRTNEKLFF
NA	TRBV16	TRBJ2-7	NA	TGTGCCAGCAGCCAAAAGCCCCCTTCCTACGAGCAGTACTTC	CASSQKPPSYEQYF
NA	TRBV20-1	TRBJ1-4	NA	TGCAGTGCCCCGGGGGCAGGGGACGAAAAACTGTTTTTT	CSAPGAGDEKLFF
NA	TRBV7-2	TRBJ2-2	TRBD1	TGTGCCAGCAGCTCGGACAGGGTCGGGGAGCTGTTTTTT	CASSSDRVGELFF
NA	TRBV29-1	TRBJ1-4	NA	TGCAGCGTTGAGGTGGGGGGAAAACTGTTTTTT	CSVEVGGKLFF
few	TRBV27	TRBJ2-7	NA	TGTGCCAGCAGTTTCAGAGGGCGCGAGCAGTACTTC	CASSFRGREQYF
many	TRBV6-5	TRBJ2-2	NA	TGTGCCAGCAGTTACTCATCGGAAGGGACCGGGGAGCTGTTTTTT	CASSYSSEGTGELFF
few	TRBV7-2	TRBJ1-1	NA	TGTGCCAGCAGCTTGAAGTCGACTGAAGCTTTCTTT	CASSLKSTEAFF
NA	TRBV12-3/TRBV12-4	TRBJ2-3	NA	TGTGCCAGCAGTTTAGCGCTGAGGGCGGACACAGATACGCAGTATTTT	CASSLALRADTDTQYF
NA	TRBV6-5	TRBJ2-4	NA	TGTGCCAGCAGAGGGGGGGACATTCAGTACTTC	CASRGGDIQYF
NA	TRBV7-2	TRBJ2-3	TRBD2	TGTGCCAGCAGCCCTACGGTAGCTAGCGGGATTACAGATACGCAGTATTTT	CASSPTVASGITDTQYF
many	TRBV12-3/TRBV12-4	TRBJ1-2	TRBD1	TGTGCCAGCAGTCGAGCCTCCGGGACAGGGAATAGATATGGCTACACCTTC	CASSRASGTGNRYGYTF
many	TRBV7-9	TRBJ2-1	NA	TGTGCCAGCAGCTTAGTAACCGGGACTCTCAATGAGCAGTTCTTC	CASSLVTGTLNEQFF
few	TRBV2	TRBJ2-4	NA	TGTGCCAGCAGTGACGGATTGGCCAAAAACATTCAGTACTTC	CASSDGLAKNIQYF
NA	TRBV20-1	TRBJ1-6	NA	TGCAGTGCTATCGAGAGCTCCTATAATTCACCCCTCCACTTT	CSAIESSYNSPLHF
NA	TRBV4-2	TRBJ2-3	NA	TGTGCCAGCAGCCAAGCGGCGATGCAAGGGGGGGTTGGCACAGATACGCAGTATTTT	CASSQAAMQGGVGTDTQYF
many	TRBV3-1	TRBJ2-7	NA	TGTGCCAGCAGCCAAGAGTTGGGCGGCTACGAGCAGTACTTC	CASSQELGGYEQYF